One and the same sample provided the 12 T cell receptor beta chains below, sequenced in a study of blood T cell repertoires in COVID-19. This table comes from immunoSEQ multiplex PCR, and its TCRdb copy is limited to in-frame clones, with some not included. The data contain approximately 250,000 clones, more than 85% of them seen just once; the ten biggest clones take up around 5%. Sequencing input: peripheral blood. These receptor sequences come from a woman aged 55-70 years with COVID-19, enrolled during active disease.

The chain couples TRBV24-1 to TRBJ1-5, with D perhaps TRBD1 (6 bases). Germline CDR1 reads KGHDR; CDR2 reads SFDVKD. The V end was cut by 7 bases, the J end by 9 bases, with 15 bases between. The CDR3 has 13 amino acids. DNA for the CDR3: TGTGCCACCAGCCAGGGGACCCAGGGGCCCCAGCATTTT. Translation: CATSQGTQGPQHF.

The rearrangement uses TRBV6-2 or TRBV6-3 and TRBJ1-5, with 11 bases that match TRBD1. Germline CDR1 MNHEY, CDR2 SVGEGT. The CDR3 contains 14 residues. With 5 bases clipped from V and 9 bases from J, the junction kept 6 bases outside the gene matches. This CDR3 reads CASSRGQGDRPQHF. The DNA of the CDR3 is TGTGCCAGCAGTAGGGGACAGGGGGATAGGCCCCAGCATTTT.

This chain joins TRBV24-1 and TRBJ2-7; TRBD1 aligns across 8 bases. The CDR3 loop spans 16 amino acids. CDR1 KGHDR and CDR2 SFDVKD come from the germline V gene. V gave up 9 bases and J gave up 3 bases; unmatched junction bases: 15. The CDR3 sequence: CATSDPPGTGHYEQYF. The CDR3, as DNA: TGTGCCACCTCCGATCCTCCCGGGACAGGCCACTACGAGCAGTACTTC.

The V and J genes are TRBV28 and TRBJ1-6; D is unclear. V was clipped by 2 bases and J by 7 bases, with 9 bases between them. Germline loops: CDR1 MDHEN, CDR2 SYDVKM. The CDR3 sequence is 14 residues long. CDR3 coding DNA: TGTGCCAGCAGTTTAATCGGGAAAAATTCACCCCTCCACTTT. Protein product: CASSLIGKNSPLHF.

The J gene is TRBJ1-6, the V gene TRBV7-8, with a possible D match to TRBD1 (5 bases). The length of the CDR3 is 15 residues. Germline V gene sequence: CDR1 SGHVS, CDR2 FQNEAQ. V was cut by 3 bases and J by 8 bases, with 14 bases left in between. CDR3 region: CASSFRGRLDSPLHF. The CDR3 bases are TGTGCCAGCAGCTTCCGGGGGAGGTTGGATTCACCCCTCCACTTT. Full variable domain (remainder filled in from reference TRBV7-8 and TRBJ1-6): GAGVSQSPRYKVAKRGQDVALRCDPISGHVSLFWYQQALGQGPEFLTYFQNEAQLDKSGLPSDRFFAERPEGSVSTLKIQRTQQEDSAVYLCASSFRGRLDSPLHFGNGTRLTVT.

The rearrangement uses TRBV20-1 and TRBJ2-2; TRBD1 is a possible D gene (5 bases). Germline V gives CDR1 DFQATT, CDR2 SNEGSKA (reference sequence). Between the trimmed V and J ends, which lost 3 bases and 2 bases, there was a span of 10 bases. The CDR3 is 14 amino acids. The CDR3 coding sequence is TGCAGTGCTAGTCCACAGGTCAACACCGGGGAGCTGTTTTTT. It encodes CSASPQVNTGELFF.

This clone appeared a few times. Within the sample, other DNA sequences also encode this same CDR3. The chain links TRBV7-3 to TRBJ1-1; possibly TRBD1 for D (5 bases). Per germline, CDR1 SGHTA and CDR2 FQGTGA. The CDR3 is made up of 13 amino acids. The V gene lost 5 bases and the J gene lost 1 base, with 8 bases spanning the gap. The CDR3 DNA reads as TGTGCCAGCAGCCGGCAGGGGAACACTGAAGCTTTCTTT. Amino acids: CASSRQGNTEAFF.

The chain is built from TRBV11-2 and TRBJ2-5; 11 bases map to TRBD2. Looked up from germline, CDR1 is SGHAT and CDR2 is FQNNGV. The CDR3 is 16 amino acids. Trimming cost V 1 base and J 5 bases; bases outside gene matches: 6. The CDR3 reads CASSLGTSGSEETQYF. CDR3 DNA sequence: TGTGCCAGCAGCTTAGGCACTAGCGGGAGTGAGGAGACCCAGTACTTC.

The V call is TRBV5-4, the J call TRBJ1-4; 8 bases align to TRBD1. This CDR3 is 14 amino acids long. Losses at the gene ends were 4 bases for V and 7 bases for J; bases not matched to a gene: 6. The germline V gene has CDR1 SGHNT and CDR2 YYREEE (reference sequence). In DNA form, the CDR3 reads TGTGCCAGCAGCGCAGGGGGCGCGGCTGAAAAACTGTTTTTT. Amino acid sequence: CASSAGGAAEKLFF.

The rearrangement joins TRBV19 to TRBJ2-1; 9 bases fit TRBD1. V shed 7 bases and J 7 bases; nucleotides not matched to a gene: 8. This CDR3 has 14 residues. Germline V CDR1 and CDR2: LNHDA, SQIVND (reference sequence). CDR3 protein: CASNRGRARNEQFF. The CDR3 bases are TGTGCCAGTAACAGGGGGCGGGCCAGAAATGAGCAGTTCTTC.

The chain carries TRBV7-2 and TRBJ1-2; D is ambiguous. The CDR3 spans 13 residues. The germline V gene encodes CDR1 SGHTA and CDR2 FQGNSA. Trimming pared 5 bases from V and 5 bases from J, leaving 12 bases between. This CDR3 is CASSPGSSYGYTF. Here the CDR3 DNA reads TGTGCCAGCAGCCCCGGGTCGTCGTATGGCTACACCTTC.

The V gene is TRBV5-4, the J gene TRBJ2-1; 11 bases align to TRBD2. The ends lost 3 bases at V and 4 bases at J; junction bases unmatched: 6. Per the germline V gene, CDR1 is SGHNT and CDR2 is YYREEE (reference sequence). The CDR3 contains 16 residues. The CDR3 DNA sequence: TGTGCCAGCAGCTCGACTAGCGGGAAATCTTACAATGAGCAGTTCTTC. As protein: CASSSTSGKSYNEQFF.